Here is one T cell receptor (beta chain) with its context. TCRdb's table, derived via immunoSEQ multiplex PCR, lists solely in-frame clones and lacks some. The data show 200,000 to 250,000 clones, with roughly nine tenths seen just once and 6.2% held by the top ten. This sample is part of a study of blood T cell repertoires in COVID-19. Overall study context: Acute and convalescent COVID-19 specimens originated in the United States, Italy and Spain. The analysed material was cDNA or gDNA that came from T cells, B-cell-depleted T cells, or PBMCs.

Looked up from germline, CDR1 is SGHNT and CDR2 is YYREEE (reference sequence). Unmatched junction bases numbered 9, after V lost 3 bases and J lost 6 bases. The CDR3 is made up of 16 amino acids. Sequencing input: peripheral blood. The sequence was collected from a man aged 60 to 69 with acute or convalescent COVID-19. This chain connects TRBV5-4 to TRBJ2-2; the match to TRBD2 covers 9 bases. The CDR3 spells CASSYGLANNPGELFF. In DNA form, the CDR3 reads TGTGCCAGCAGCTATGGACTAGCGAATAACCCCGGGGAGCTGTTTTTT. The whole variable domain, remainder taken from reference TRBV5-4 and TRBJ2-2, is ETGVTQSPTHLIKTRGQQVTLRCSSQSGHNTVSWYQQALGQGPQFIFQYYREEENGRGNFPPRFSGLQFPNYSSELNVNALELDDSALYLCASSYGLANNPGELFFGEGSRLTVL.